This entry lists 22 T cell receptor beta chains sequenced from one sample in a study of breast tumors, draining lymph nodes, adjacent tissues. One entry per CDR3 protein, called by TCRdb with MiXCR from the multiplex PCR reads. Of about 15,000 distinct CDR3 sequences in the sample, less than 45% are singletons; the top ten hold 13%. The sample consisted of tumor-adjacent breast tissue. These receptors were collected from a female donor with breast cancer. Some clones in this sample may be carry-over from other donors' samples.

A few counts support this clonotype. The chain links TRBV24-1 to TRBJ2-5, with TRBD1 matching 8 bases. This CDR3 comprises 14 residues. Germline V lookup: CDR1 KGHDR, CDR2 SFDVKD. The V and J ends lost 8 bases and 5 bases, in that order; junction bases with no gene match: 9. The CDR3 loop reads CATTTPGGGETQYF. In DNA form, the CDR3 reads TGTGCCACCACAACCCCAGGGGGCGGGGAGACCCAGTACTTC.

In its sample, this clonotype was seen once. The V and J genes are TRBV29-1 and TRBJ2-7; tentative D call: TRBD2 (5 bases). Germline CDR1 reads SQVTM; CDR2 reads ANQGSEA. Trimming took off 0 bases at V and 3 bases at J, with 18 bases between the two ends. This CDR3 spans 16 amino acids. CDR3 in amino acids: CSVEDPRVDRIYEQYF. The CDR3 bases are TGCAGCGTTGAAGACCCGAGGGTCGATCGGATCTACGAGCAGTACTTC.

In its sample, this clonotype was seen many times. CDR3 in DNA: TGTGCCAGCAGCCCGGGGGCGGGGGGGGCCTCCTACAATGAGCAGTTCTTC. It encodes CASSPGAGGASYNEQFF. J is TRBJ2-1 and V is TRBV27, with 9 bases aligning to TRBD2. The CDR3 consists of 17 residues. Looked up from germline, CDR1 is MNHEY and CDR2 is SMNVEV (reference sequence). Germline trimming cut 6 bases from V and 0 bases from J; bases unmatched to any gene: 9.

This clonotype was recorded many times. The chain combines TRBV27 with TRBJ2-3; possibly TRBD1 for D (5 bases). The length of the CDR3 is 18 residues. CDR1 is MNHEY, CDR2 SMNVEV, per germline (reference sequence). With 4 bases removed from V and 2 bases from J, the gap between germline ends came to 22 bases. CDR3: CASSSKRWGVRTTDTQYF. The CDR3 DNA sequence: TGTGCCAGCAGTTCAAAGCGATGGGGCGTAAGGACCACAGATACGCAGTATTTT.

The chain recombines TRBV4-2 with TRBJ2-1, with a tentative D call TRBD1 (5 bases). The CDR3 spans 15 residues. The germline V gene has CDR1 LGHNA and CDR2 YNFKEQ. Trimming took off 0 bases at V and 5 bases at J, with 11 bases between the two ends. This CDR3 is CASSQDQGTHNEQFF. CDR3 in DNA: TGTGCCAGCAGCCAAGACCAGGGAACCCACAATGAGCAGTTCTTC.

The chain recombines TRBV7-2 with TRBJ1-2; TRBD1 is a possible D gene (5 bases). Trimming took 2 bases from V and 7 from J, leaving 11 bases between them. Germline loops: CDR1 SGHTA, CDR2 FQGNSA. This CDR3 contains 13 residues. The CDR3 region is CASSLPGTSGYTF. The CDR3 nucleotides are TGTGCCAGCAGCTTACCCGGGACCAGTGGCTACACCTTC.

This clonotype is medium-sized by share. The rearrangement joins TRBV9 to TRBJ1-6; D is undetermined. Germline V gene lookup returns CDR1 SGDLS and CDR2 YYNGEE. CDR3 length: 14 residues. Trimming pared 3 bases from V and 11 bases from J, leaving 15 bases between. The CDR3 DNA reads TGTGCCAGCAGCGCCGCTGGAATTGGGCCACCCCTCCACTTT. Amino acid sequence: CASSAAGIGPPLHF.

This clonotype was observed a handful of times. The rearrangement joins TRBV20-1 to TRBJ2-3, with 10 bases aligning to TRBD2. Germline V lookup: CDR1 DFQATT, CDR2 SNEGSKA (reference sequence). The ends lost 6 bases at V and 3 bases at J; junction bases unmatched: 3. The CDR3 runs 13 residues. Here the CDR3 reads CSAEAGGTDTQYF. CDR3 sequence (DNA): TGCAGTGCCGAAGCGGGGGGGACAGATACGCAGTATTTT.

This clonotype occurred a few times. The chain uses TRBV20-1 and TRBJ2-7; TRBD2 aligns across 16 bases. CDR1 and CDR2 from the germline V gene are DFQATT and SNEGSKA (reference sequence). V gave up 1 base and J gave up 11 bases; unmatched junction bases: 5. CDR3 size: 14 residues. CDR3 residues: CSARAGTSGRDEYF. DNA for the CDR3: TGCAGTGCTAGAGCCGGGACTAGCGGGAGGGACGAGTACTTC.

The rearrangement links TRBV11-2 to TRBJ2-3, with 7 bases identical to TRBD2. With 2 bases clipped from V and 2 bases from J, the junction kept 1 base outside the gene matches. CDR1 SGHAT and CDR2 FQNNGV come from the germline V gene. CDR3 length: 14 residues. This chain's CDR3 is CASSLLAVTDTQYF. The CDR3, as DNA: TGTGCCAGCAGCTTACTAGCGGTCACAGATACGCAGTATTTT.

The sample holds many counts of this clonotype. This chain links TRBV27 with TRBJ1-5; 9 bases line up with TRBD1. Germline trimming cut 3 bases from V and 3 bases from J; bases unmatched to any gene: 3. From germline, CDR1 is MNHEY and CDR2 SMNVEV (reference sequence). The CDR3 covers 15 residues. CDR3 sequence reads: CASSLGQGNNQPQHF. CDR3 coding DNA: TGTGCCAGCAGTTTGGGACAGGGAAACAATCAGCCCCAGCATTTT.

Only a few counts were recorded for this clonotype. Given a much more abundant clone one base away, this may be a read error. CDR3 nucleotide sequence: TGTGCCAGCAGTCACGGTGAAGATGAAGCTTTCTTT. This sequence encodes CASSHGEDEAFF. The J gene is TRBJ1-1, the V gene TRBV6-6; D call uncertain. The CDR3 is 12 amino acids. V gave up 5 bases and J gave up 7 bases, with 11 bases separating them. Germline V gives CDR1 MNHNY, CDR2 SVGAGI (reference sequence).

This chain's CDR3 is CAPLSSAGGNYGYTF. The CDR3 region has the DNA TGTGCCCCCCTCAGCTCGGCAGGGGGCAACTATGGCTACACCTTC. The chain joins TRBV24-1 to TRBJ1-2; 8 nucleotides align to TRBD1. V lost 12 bases, J lost 2 bases, and 13 bases stayed unmatched. The germline CDR1 and CDR2 sequences are KGHDR and SFDVKD. The CDR3 consists of 15 residues.

Only one count was recorded for this clonotype. The chain couples TRBV5-4 to TRBJ2-3, with D possibly TRBD2 on 6 matching bases. This CDR3 has 15 residues. Germline loops: CDR1 SGHNT, CDR2 YYREEE (reference sequence). V shed 0 bases and J shed 6 bases, with 14 bases lying between them. CDR3 coding DNA: TGTGCCAGCAGCTTGGCGAGGGACTCGTCCGATACGCAGTATTTT. Residues: CASSLARDSSDTQYF.

This chain connects TRBV11-2 to TRBJ2-5; 13 nucleotides agree with TRBD2. Per germline, CDR1 SGHAT and CDR2 FQNNGV. V dropped 5 bases and J dropped 5; count of bases not matched to a gene: 11. This CDR3 spans 17 amino acids. CDR3 sequence (DNA): TGTGCCAGCAGCCCCACGGGACTAGCGGGACCCCAGGAGACCCAGTACTTC. It specifies CASSPTGLAGPQETQYF.

About this clonotype: The conserved final phenylalanine or tryptophan is absent from the CDR3, which likely points to a read error. The limits of the CDR3 on the DNA are not certain, so only TCRdb's listed CDR3 is given. V usage is TRBV18 and J usage is TRBJ2-1; TRBD1 reflects the table's D call only, with no check against the DNA. The CDR3 is 18 amino acids in total, end residues counted. Germline V gives CDR1 KGHSH, CDR2 LQKENI. The CDR3: CASSPRGTDRGHGYTFGS.

At least ten counts were recorded for this clonotype. The chain employs TRBV6-5 and TRBJ1-5; no clear D gene. Germline CDR1 MNHEY, CDR2 SVGAGI. The CDR3 runs 13 residues. V lost 5 bases and J lost 3, with 8 bases in between. The CDR3 bases are TGTGCCAGCAGTGCTCATTACAATCAGCCCCAGCATTTT. Protein product: CASSAHYNQPQHF.

The chain is built from TRBV24-1 and TRBJ2-3; 12 bases map to TRBD1. The ends lost 3 bases at V and 6 bases at J; junction bases unmatched: 6. The CDR3 is made up of 16 amino acids. The germline CDR1 and CDR2 sequences are KGHDR and SFDVKD. The CDR3 DNA sequence: TGTGCCACCAGTGATCCGGGACAGGGGGCTACCGATACGCAGTATTTT. Protein product: CATSDPGQGATDTQYF.

This clonotype was seen ten or more times. This sequence joins TRBV20-1 and TRBJ2-4, with TRBD2 identical over 13 bases. The CDR3 is 18 residues long. Trimming at V came to 0 bases and at J to 1 base, leaving 6 bases not matched to a gene. Looked up from germline, CDR1 is DFQATT and CDR2 is SNEGSKA (reference sequence). CDR3 coding DNA: TGCAGTGCTAGAGATGAAACTAGCGGGAGGGGGGCCAAAAACATTCAGTACTTC. Translation: CSARDETSGRGAKNIQYF.

The chain carries TRBV6-6 and TRBJ1-5; 8 bases map to TRBD1. Trimming cost V 7 bases and J 5 bases; bases outside gene matches: 4. Looked up from germline, CDR1 is MNHNY and CDR2 is SVGAGI (reference sequence). The CDR3 spans 13 residues. CDR3 region: CASNDRGDQPQHF. The CDR3 nucleotides read TGTGCCAGCAACGACAGGGGAGATCAGCCCCAGCATTTT.

V gene TRBV19 combines with J gene TRBJ1-5; 8 bases map to TRBD1. Germline trimming cut 5 bases from V and 0 bases from J; bases unmatched to any gene: 0. The CDR3 length is 14 residues. Germline CDR1 reads LNHDA; CDR2 reads SQIVND (reference sequence). This CDR3 reads CASSGTGSNQPQHF. CDR3 sequence (DNA): TGTGCCAGTAGTGGGACAGGTAGCAATCAGCCCCAGCATTTT.

The table lists this clonotype with many counts. Its ends do not fully match the called genes, so a read error is possible. This chain joins TRBV7-2 and TRBJ2-3, with 10 bases lining up with TRBD2. Germline CDR1 reads SGHTA; CDR2 reads FQGNSA. The length of the CDR3 is 16 residues. This CDR3 is CASSQAVSGGADTQYF. CDR3 nucleotide sequence: TGCGCCAGCAGCCAAGCCGTAAGCGGGGGGGCAGATACGCAGTATTTT.